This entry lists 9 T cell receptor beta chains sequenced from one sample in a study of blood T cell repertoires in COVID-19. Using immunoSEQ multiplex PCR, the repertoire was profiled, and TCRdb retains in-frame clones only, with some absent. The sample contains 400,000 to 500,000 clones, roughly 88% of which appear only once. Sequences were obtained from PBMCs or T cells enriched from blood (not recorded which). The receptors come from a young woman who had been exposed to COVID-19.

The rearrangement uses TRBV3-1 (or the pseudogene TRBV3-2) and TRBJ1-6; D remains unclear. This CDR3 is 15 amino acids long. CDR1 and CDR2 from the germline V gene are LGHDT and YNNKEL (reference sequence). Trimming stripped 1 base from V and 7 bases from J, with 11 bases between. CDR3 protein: CASSQAAGLNSPLHF. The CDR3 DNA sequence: TGTGCCAGCAGCCAAGCGGCAGGACTCAATTCACCCCTCCACTTT.

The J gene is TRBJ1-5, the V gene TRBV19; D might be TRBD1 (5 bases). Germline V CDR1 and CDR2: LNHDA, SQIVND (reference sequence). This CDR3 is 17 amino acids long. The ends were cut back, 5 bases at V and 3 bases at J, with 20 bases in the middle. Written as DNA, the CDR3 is TGTGCCAGTAGTTGGGTGGCTGGTTTGACAGACAATCAGCCCCAGCATTTT. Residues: CASSWVAGLTDNQPQHF.

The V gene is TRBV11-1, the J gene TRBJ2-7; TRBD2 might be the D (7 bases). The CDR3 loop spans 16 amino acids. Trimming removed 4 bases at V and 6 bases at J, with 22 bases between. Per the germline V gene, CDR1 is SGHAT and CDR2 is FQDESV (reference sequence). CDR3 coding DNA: TGTGCCAGCAGCTCCCCCCGGGGGGCGATTTGGTTCGAGCAGTACTTC. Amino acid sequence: CASSSPRGAIWFEQYF.

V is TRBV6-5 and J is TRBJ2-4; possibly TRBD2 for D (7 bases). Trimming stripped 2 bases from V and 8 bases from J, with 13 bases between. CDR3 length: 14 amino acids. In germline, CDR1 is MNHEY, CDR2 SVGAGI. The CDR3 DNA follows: TGTGCCAGCAGTTACGGGGGGGGCCGGGACATTCAGTACTTC. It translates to CASSYGGGRDIQYF.

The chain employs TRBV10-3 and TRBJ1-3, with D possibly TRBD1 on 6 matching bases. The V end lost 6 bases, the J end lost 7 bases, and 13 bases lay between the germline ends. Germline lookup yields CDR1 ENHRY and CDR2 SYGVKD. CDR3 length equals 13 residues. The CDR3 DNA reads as TGTGCCATCAGGGGGGCCCCCGTTAACACCATATATTTT. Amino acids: CAIRGAPVNTIYF.

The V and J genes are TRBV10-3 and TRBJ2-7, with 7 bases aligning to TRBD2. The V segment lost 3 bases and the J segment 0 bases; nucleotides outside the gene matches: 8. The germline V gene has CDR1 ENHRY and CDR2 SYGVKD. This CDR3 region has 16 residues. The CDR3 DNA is TGTGCCATCAGTGAACCTAGCGGAACTAACTCCTACGAGCAGTACTTC. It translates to CAISEPSGTNSYEQYF.

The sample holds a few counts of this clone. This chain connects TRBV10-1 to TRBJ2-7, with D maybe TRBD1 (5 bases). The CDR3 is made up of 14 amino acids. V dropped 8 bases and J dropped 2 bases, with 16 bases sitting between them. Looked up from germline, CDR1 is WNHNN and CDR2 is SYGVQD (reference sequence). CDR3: CASGGPQGPYEQYF. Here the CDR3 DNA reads TGCGCCAGCGGCGGTCCTCAGGGCCCCTACGAGCAGTACTTC.

CDR3 in DNA: TGTGCCAGCAGCTTCTCTGACAGGGCCGGCTACACCTTC. It translates to CASSFSDRAGYTF. The V gene is TRBV7-2, the J gene TRBJ1-2; TRBD1 agrees at 7 bases. This CDR3 spans 13 amino acids. Looked up from germline, CDR1 is SGHTA and CDR2 is FQGNSA. J lost 8 bases, V lost 3 bases, and 6 bases had no gene match.

The CDR3 protein is CASSPGTGPYGYTF. The CDR3, as DNA: TGTGCCAGCAGCCCAGGGACAGGACCTTATGGCTACACCTTC. This chain links TRBV7-2 with TRBJ1-2, with 8 bases identical to TRBD1. The CDR3 length is 14 residues. J was trimmed by 5 bases and V by 5 bases; bases with no gene match: 7. From germline, CDR1 is SGHTA and CDR2 FQGNSA.